The present entry profiles one T cell receptor beta chain with its context. Antigen specificity is unknown. The data originate from a study of monozygotic twins with inflammatory bowel disease. Germline CDR1 reads MNHEY; CDR2 reads SVGAGI. The length of the CDR3 is 12 residues. General observations from the study: Using the inverse Simpson index, IBD patients had lower TCRbeta diversity than healthy co-twins.

From whole blood, total RNA was isolated without any sorting of T cells. An amount of 3,500 to 4,500 ng of total RNA was used for each TCR library. With around 16 and 10 cycles respectively, two nested PCRs were carried out on TCRalpha and TCRbeta cDNA. TCRdb re-called the 5' RACE reads and shows each CDR3 protein once, DNA omitted. This table holds approximately 400,000 distinct CDR3 sequences. The sample was blood. The sequence was obtained from a human donor with ulcerative colitis or Crohn's disease, or a healthy co-twin of an affected twin (not recorded which). The V and J genes are TRBV6-5 and TRBJ2-2; TCRdb reports TRBD1, a call that lacks DNA to check it against. The chain's CDR3 is CASKGSTGELFF.